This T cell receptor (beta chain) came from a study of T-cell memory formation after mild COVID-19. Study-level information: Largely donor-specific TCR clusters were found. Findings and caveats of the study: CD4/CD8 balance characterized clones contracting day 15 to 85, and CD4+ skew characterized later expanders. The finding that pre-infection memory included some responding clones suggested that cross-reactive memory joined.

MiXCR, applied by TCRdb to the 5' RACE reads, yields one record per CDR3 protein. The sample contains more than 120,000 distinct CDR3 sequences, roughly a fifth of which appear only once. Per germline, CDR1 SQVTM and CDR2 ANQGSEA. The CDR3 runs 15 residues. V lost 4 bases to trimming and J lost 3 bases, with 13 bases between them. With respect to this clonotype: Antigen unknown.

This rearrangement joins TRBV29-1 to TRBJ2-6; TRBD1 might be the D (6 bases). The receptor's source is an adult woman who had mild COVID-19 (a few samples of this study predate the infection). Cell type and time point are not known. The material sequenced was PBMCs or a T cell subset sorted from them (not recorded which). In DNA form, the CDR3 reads TGCAGCGTTGGCAGGGGCGGCGGTGGGGCCAACGTCCTGACTTTC. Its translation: CSVGRGGGGANVLTF.